This T cell receptor (beta chain) was captured by sequencing in a study of T cell responses to AZD1222 COVID-19 vaccine. Data came from immunoSEQ multiplex PCR; TCRdb stores just in-frame clones and leaves some out. The sample includes roughly 110,000 clones, under 95% of them seen just once. V was clipped by 7 bases and J by 4 bases, with 13 bases between them. The CDR3 covers 13 residues. Germline V gives CDR1 MNHEY, CDR2 SVGAGI. This receptor was taken from an adult in good health. The rearrangement uses TRBV6-5 and TRBJ1-1; TRBD1 might be the D (6 bases). The input for sequencing was peripheral blood, taken on day 0 of AZD1222 vaccination. The CDR3 protein is CASTAWGLTEAFF. For the CDR3, the DNA is TGTGCCAGCACCGCATGGGGGCTCACTGAAGCTTTCTTT.